What follows are 6 T cell receptor beta chains derived from one specimen sequenced in a study of T cell clonality in common variable immunodeficiency. Study results and caveats: Common variable immunodeficiency TCR beta sequences reportedly had fewer deletions and N-nucleotide insertions.

The antigens of these receptors remain unknown. TCRdb's table, derived via immunoSEQ multiplex PCR, lists solely in-frame clones and lacks some. Found here are some 27,000 clones, no singletons; the ten largest cover approximately 3.1%. The sequencing input was peripheral blood mononuclear cells. The receptors stem from a human donor with common variable immunodeficiency.

At least ten counts were recorded for this clone. The read ends 3 residues before the CDR3 terminus; that terminus is restored from the germline J gene. The rearrangement joins TRBV20-1 to TRBJ2-5, with D possibly being TRBD2 (5 bases). Trimming left V 6 bases short and J 4 bases short, with 15 bases between. The CDR3 is 13 amino acids. CDR1 and CDR2 from the germline V gene are DFQATT and SNEGSKA (reference sequence). The CDR3: CSATLVAVETQYF. The covered CDR3 bases are TGCAGTGCAACACTAGTTGCCGTAGAGACC.

This clone has a count of ten or more. The read is 3 residues too short to cover the CDR3 end, so that end is filled in from the germline J gene. The chain is built from TRBV5-5 and TRBJ2-7, with unresolved D. This CDR3 region has 11 residues. V gave up 6 bases and J gave up 2 bases, with 6 bases separating them. Germline-derived CDR1 and CDR2 are SGHKS and YYEKEE (reference sequence). CDR3 bases read: TGTGCCAGCAAAAGGGCCTACGAG. This sequence encodes CASKRAYE. The full CDR3 sequence reads CASKRAYEQYF.

Notes on this clone: The read terminates 3 residues ahead of where the CDR3 ends, so the germline J gene completes it. The rearrangement joins TRBV6-1 to TRBJ2-2; D may be TRBD2 (7 bases). In germline, CDR1 is MNHNS, CDR2 SASEGT. With 0 bases removed from V and 7 bases from J, the gap between germline ends came to 18 bases. The CDR3 loop spans 17 amino acids. The CDR3 bases that were read are TGTGCCAGCAGTGAAGCGGGAGGGGGAGTGCGGGACGGGGAG. Translation: CASSEAGGGVRDGE. The whole CDR3 reads CASSEAGGGVRDGELFF.

This clone was found a few times. The CDR3 here is CASTRGRSVDYGYTF. The part of the CDR3 DNA that was read is TGTGCCAGCACACGAGGAAGAAGCGTGGACTATGGC. J is TRBJ1-2 and V is TRBV7-9, with D unclear. The read falls 3 residues short of the CDR3 end, and the missing part is taken from the germline J gene. V lost 7 bases and J 3 bases, leaving 18 bases between the germline ends. The CDR3 has 15 amino acids. Germline V gives CDR1 SEHNR, CDR2 FQNEAQ (reference sequence). Full variable domain (remainder filled in from reference TRBV7-9 and TRBJ1-2): DTGVSQNPRHKITKRGQNVTFRCDPISEHNRLYWYRQTLGQGPEFLTYFQNEAQLEKSRLLSDRFSAERPKGSFSTLEIQRTEQGDSAMYLCASTRGRSVDYGYTFGSGTRLTVV.

A note on this clone: The read is 3 residues too short to cover the CDR3 end, so that end is filled in from the germline J gene. V and J are TRBV30 and TRBJ1-6; D uncertain. This CDR3 region has 13 residues. Trimming removed 7 bases from V and 4 bases from J, with 11 bases in between. The germline CDR1 and CDR2 sequences are GTSNPN and SVGIG (reference sequence). Incomplete CDR3 DNA: TGTGCCTCTCGCAGGCCTTATAATTCACCC. This codes for CASRRPYNSP. The whole CDR3 is CASRRPYNSPLHF.

As to this clone: The CDR3 end is not reached by the read, which stops 3 residues before it; the germline J gene fills it in. V usage is TRBV5-1 and J usage is TRBJ2-7; tentatively, D is TRBD1 (6 bases). The ends were cut back, 3 bases at V and 0 bases at J, with 10 bases in the middle. This CDR3 is built from 14 residues. The V gene's germline CDR1 is SGHRS and CDR2 YFSETQ. The CDR3 sequence is CASSSGDISYEQYF. The covered CDR3 bases are TGCGCCAGCAGCTCCGGGGACATCTCCTACGAG.